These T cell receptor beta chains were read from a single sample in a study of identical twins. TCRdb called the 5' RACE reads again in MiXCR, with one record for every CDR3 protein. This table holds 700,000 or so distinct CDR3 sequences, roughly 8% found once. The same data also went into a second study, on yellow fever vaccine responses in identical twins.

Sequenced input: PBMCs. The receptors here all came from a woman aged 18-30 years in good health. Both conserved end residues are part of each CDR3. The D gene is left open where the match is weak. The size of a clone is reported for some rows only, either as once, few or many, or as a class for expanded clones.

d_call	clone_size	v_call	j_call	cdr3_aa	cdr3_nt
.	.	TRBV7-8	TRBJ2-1	CASSLGSSRPPRYNEQFF	TGTGCCAGCAGCTTAGGATCGTCTAGACCTCCCCGGTACAATGAGCAGTTCTTC
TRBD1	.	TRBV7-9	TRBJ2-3	CASSLVPGQGGDTQYF	TGTGCCAGCAGCTTAGTACCCGGACAGGGCGGGGATACGCAGTATTTT
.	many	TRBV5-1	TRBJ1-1	CASSFGRGATEAFF	TGCGCCAGCAGCTTTGGGAGGGGCGCCACTGAAGCTTTCTTT
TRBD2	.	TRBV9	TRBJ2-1	CASSVGGSGGAVLFF	TGTGCCAGCAGCGTAGGTGGTAGCGGGGGGGCCGTTCTGTTCTTC
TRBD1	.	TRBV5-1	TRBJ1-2	CASSLAGTGDYGYTF	TGCGCCAGCAGCTTGGCGGGGACAGGGGACTATGGCTACACCTTC
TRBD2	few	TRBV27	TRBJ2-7	CASRGLAGGRQQYF	TGTGCCAGCAGGGGACTAGCGGGAGGCCGTCAGCAGTACTTC
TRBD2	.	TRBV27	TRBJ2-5	CASSFSSGGSGTQYF	TGTGCCAGCAGTTTCTCTAGCGGGGGGTCGGGGACCCAGTACTTC
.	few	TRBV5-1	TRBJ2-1	CASSWGGGPTEQFF	TGCGCCAGCAGCTGGGGCGGCGGGCCCACGGAGCAGTTCTTC
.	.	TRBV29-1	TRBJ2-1	CSAGGGRGGNEQFF	TGCAGCGCTGGTGGTGGCAGGGGGGGAAATGAGCAGTTCTTC
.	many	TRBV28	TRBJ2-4	CASSPRLAKNIQYF	TGTGCCAGCAGCCCCCGGCTGGCCAAAAACATTCAGTACTTC
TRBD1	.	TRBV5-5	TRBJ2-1	CASSRNLDRGNEQFF	TGTGCCAGCAGCCGAAACCTGGACAGGGGTAATGAGCAGTTCTTC
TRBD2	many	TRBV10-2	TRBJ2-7	CASSESRTSGRSLYEQYF	TGCGCCAGCAGTGAGTCCAGGACTAGCGGGAGGTCTTTGTACGAGCAGTACTTC
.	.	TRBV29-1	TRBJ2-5	CSVDTGSQYF	TGCAGCGTTGATACCGGTTCTCAGTACTTC
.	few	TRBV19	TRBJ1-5	CASSTADSSNQPQHF	TGTGCCAGCAGTACTGCGGACAGCAGCAATCAGCCCCAGCATTTT
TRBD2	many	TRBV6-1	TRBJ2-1	CASSPRLAGENEQFF	TGTGCCAGCAGTCCCCGACTAGCGGGAGAGAATGAGCAGTTCTTC
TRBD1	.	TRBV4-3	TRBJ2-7	CASSQTGTGDYEQYF	TGCGCCAGCAGCCAAACCGGGACAGGGGACTACGAGCAGTACTTC
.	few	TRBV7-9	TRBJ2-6	CASSPNSANVLTF	TGTGCCAGCAGCCCAAACTCAGCCAACGTCCTGACTTTC
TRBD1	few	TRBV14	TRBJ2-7	CASSQVATGGVEQYF	TGTGCCAGCAGCCAAGTGGCGACAGGGGGCGTCGAGCAGTACTTC
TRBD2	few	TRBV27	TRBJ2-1	CASSFSSGSLYEQFF	TGTGCCAGCAGTTTCTCTAGCGGGAGCTTGTATGAGCAGTTCTTC
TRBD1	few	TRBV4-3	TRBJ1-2	CASSQENRGDYGYTF	TGCGCCAGCAGCCAAGAAAACAGGGGGGACTATGGCTACACCTTC
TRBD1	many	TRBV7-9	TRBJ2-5	CASSPPGQTQETQYF	TGTGCCAGCAGCCCGCCGGGACAGACCCAAGAGACCCAGTACTTC
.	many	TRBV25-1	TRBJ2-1	CASNGVLYNEQFF	TGTGCCAGCAACGGGGTACTTTACAATGAGCAGTTCTTC
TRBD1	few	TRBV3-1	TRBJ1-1	CASSLLQGASEAFF	TGTGCCAGCAGCCTCCTTCAGGGGGCATCTGAAGCTTTCTTT
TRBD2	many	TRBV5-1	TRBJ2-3	CASRPSGRGDTQYF	TGCGCCAGCAGGCCCAGCGGGAGAGGGGATACGCAGTATTTT
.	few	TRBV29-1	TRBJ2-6	CSVPTPGAANVLTF	TGCAGCGTTCCAACCCCTGGGGCGGCCAACGTCCTGACCTTC
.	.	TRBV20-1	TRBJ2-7	CSAPVSGGPLEQYF	TGCAGTGCTCCGGTTTCCGGAGGACCTCTAGAGCAGTACTTC
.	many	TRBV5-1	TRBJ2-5	CASSLGLQETQYF	TGTGCCAGCAGTTTAGGACTCCAAGAGACCCAGTACTTC
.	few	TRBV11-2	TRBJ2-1	CASSSGLHSYNEQFF	TGTGCCAGCAGTTCGGGACTCCACTCCTACAATGAGCAGTTCTTC
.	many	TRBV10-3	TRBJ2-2	CAISELGTLNTGELFF	TGTGCCATCAGTGAGCTCGGGACACTGAACACCGGGGAGCTGTTTTTT
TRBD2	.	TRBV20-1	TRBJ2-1	CSIAGDVDEQFF	TGCAGCATAGCGGGAGACGTAGATGAGCAGTTCTTC
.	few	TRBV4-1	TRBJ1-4	CASSQDTGPNEKLFF	TGCGCCAGCAGCCAAGATACCGGGCCGAATGAAAAACTGTTTTTT
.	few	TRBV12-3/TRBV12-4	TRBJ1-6	CASRAAQAPLHF	TGTGCCAGCAGGGCAGCCCAAGCACCCCTCCACTTT